This T cell receptor beta chain came from a study of beta chain features in type 1 diabetes (dated by TCRdb to 2017 to 2018). With respect to the entire study: Mean age, gender distribution, total cell number and subset yield did not differ between patients and healthy donors. Naive and central memory subsets were obtained from all 28 donors, but regulatory and stem cell-like memory subsets were isolated from only 8 patients and 8 healthy donors. A total of approximately 110,000,000 sorted cells were examined across all samples, and a strong correlation was observed between cell number per subset and RNA yield. In the study, recently diagnosed type 1 diabetes patients and matched healthy donors were compared on the TCRB repertoires of their sorted circulating CD4+ T cell subsets. Summary of the overall study and its limitations: PCR might favor shorter templates, but patient and control samples were amplified and corrected together, so any skew would affect both groups equally. HLA sub-analyses involved small numbers of individuals, so any influence of HLA type on TCRB rearrangement remained unresolved. A moderate but significant shortening of TCRB CDR3 length was observed in type 1 diabetes patients in all four CD4+ subsets. The naive, central memory and regulatory TCRB repertoires appeared to resemble one another more closely among patients than among healthy donors. Because cDNA was sequenced instead of genomic DNA, highly expressing activated cells could be over-represented, though the groups showed no difference in activation or CD3 levels. At VDJ recombination sites, type 1 diabetes patients had fewer insertions and more deleted nucleotides, which implies abnormalities in thymic rearrangement.

Each donor gave one peripheral blood draw, averaging about 120 mL, which was collected into heparinised tubes. A BD FACSAria II was used to sort naive, central memory, regulatory and stem cell-like memory CD4+ T cells with a panel that included CD45RO, CCR7, CD25, CD127, CD95 and CD27. A purity above 98% was achieved for all sorted populations. PBMCs were isolated right away by Lymphoprep density gradient centrifugation and were stained directly, without culture. So that batch effects would be minimized, each experiment stained and sorted samples in pairs, pairing one healthy donor with one patient. The germline V gene (reference sequence) yields LNHNV for CDR1 and YYDKDF for CDR2. The CDR3, cysteine through phenylalanine, is 17 amino acids long. Just CDR3 DNA is preserved here, 51 bases in frame from base 1. With respect to this clone: Which antigen it targets is not known. A junction end diverges from the germline sequence, so it may reflect a read error.

The entire amount of isolated RNA was reverse transcribed using the High Capacity cDNA Reverse Transcription Kit, so the sequenced TCRB transcripts were expressed ones. Deep immunoSEQ sequencing was performed on naive, central memory and regulatory T cell samples, with an average of roughly 4 million total reads per sample. Sorted cells were lysed in RLT buffer, and RNA was extracted using DNase-treated RNeasy Micro or Mini kits according to cell number. To prevent cross-contamination, each cell subset was processed individually, whereas patient and healthy donor samples were processed jointly. TCRB sequences were amplified from cDNA with the immunoSEQ multiplex PCR, producing 87-bp fragments spanning the CDR3 region. Sequencing of the amplicons was performed on the Illumina HiSeq platform. The original methods were these. Synthetic template baselines were used to correct PCR bias computationally, reads within Hamming distance 2 were collapsed, and singletons that could not be merged were discarded. Reads were aligned to IMGT to assign V, D and J genes, CDR3 length, and insertions or deletions at six rearrangement sites. Within each subset, clonotype counts were normalized to sorted cell number, and only after that were true diversity and Gini coefficients computed with the tcR R package. The overlap coefficient, calculated on TCRB nucleotide sequences, was used to quantify repertoire sharing. TCRdb's version of the immuneACCESS table is confined to in-frame rearrangements and falls short of the full clone set. An unresolved V gene accounts for under half of the shortfall where checked; the remainder is of unknown origin. V and J calls plus clone size are reproduced from that table; the DNA served to infer D and trimming. For this sample the table gives under 300,000 clones, of which about 26% were detected only once. The top ten clones comprise more than 3% of the sample.

Sequences were obtained from central memory CD4+ T cells from blood. The chain was built from TRBV15 and TRBJ2-1, with TRBD2 perhaps the D gene, on 7 matching bases. This receptor was identified in a man in his thirties or forties in good health. The CDR3 in this case is CATSEGGARGPGNEQFF. The nucleotide sequence reads TGCGCCACCAGCGAGGGTGGGGCGCGGGGGCCGGGGAATGAGCAGTTCTTC.